A single sample is the source of the 9 T cell receptor beta chains below, sequenced in a study of CD8 T cells in Susac syndrome (dated by TCRdb to between 2019 and 2020). The library was built by means of the immunoSEQ multiplex PCR assay. RNA was extracted using the RNeasy kit, and about 0.45 to 1 ug of the RNA was reverse transcribed with random hexamers. TCRdb reprocessed the public reads (quality trimming at Q25 with fastp, clone calling with MiXCR) and kept in-frame beta chains. Identical CDR3 protein sequences are pooled into one entry, listed with their most common genes and DNA. This sample comprises tens of thousands of distinct CDR3 sequences, around 94% of them detected only once. The ten largest account for 0.2% of the sample. The sequenced material came from CD8+ T cells from PBMCs. These TCRs come from a human donor in good health.

The gene calls are TRBV6-5 and TRBJ2-7; D remains ambiguous. V gave up 8 bases and J gave up 0 bases, with 14 bases separating them. The CDR3 contains 14 residues. The V gene's germline CDR1 is MNHEY and CDR2 SVGAGI. In DNA, the CDR3 is TGTGCCAGCTCGGTAACAGTTTACTCCTACGAGCAGTACTTC. This sequence encodes CASSVTVYSYEQYF.

V and J are TRBV13 and TRBJ2-1; tentatively, D is TRBD1 (5 bases). Trimming pared 2 bases from V and 4 bases from J, leaving 9 bases between. Germline loops: CDR1 PRHDT, CDR2 FYEKMQ (reference sequence). The CDR3 consists of 14 residues. In nucleotides, the CDR3 is TGTGCCAGCAGCTTAAAGGGGAATTACAATGAGCAGTTCTTC. Residues: CASSLKGNYNEQFF. The whole variable domain, remainder taken from reference TRBV13 and TRBJ2-1, is AAGVIQSPRHLIKEKRETATLKCYPIPRHDTVYWYQQGPGQDPQFLISFYEKMQSDKGSIPDRFSAQQFSDYHSELNMSSLELGDSALYFCASSLKGNYNEQFFGPGTRLTVL.

This chain links TRBV5-5 with TRBJ2-7; D unclear. The length of the CDR3 is 11 residues. Germline assignment: CDR1 SGHKS and CDR2 YYEKEE (reference sequence). V was trimmed by 0 bases and J by 5 bases, leaving 3 bases between them. CDR3 nucleotides: TGTGCCAGCAGCTTGGCCCACGAGCAGTACTTC. The encoded protein is CASSLAHEQYF.

V gene TRBV9 combines with J gene TRBJ1-5; 7 nucleotides agree with TRBD1. This CDR3 has 15 residues. J was trimmed by 1 base and V by 3 bases; bases with no gene match: 4. Germline V gene data show CDR1 as SGDLS and CDR2 as YYNGEE. The CDR3 bases are TGTGCCAGCAGCGAACAGGGGTGGAGCAATCAGCCCCAGCATTTT. It yields the protein CASSEQGWSNQPQHF.

The rearrangement uses TRBV4-3 and TRBJ2-1; D is uncertain. V was shortened by 1 base and J by 0 bases, with 7 bases between the two germline ends. The CDR3 sequence is 15 residues long. CDR1 is LGHNA, CDR2 YSLEER, per germline. The CDR3 spells CASSQGESSYNEQFF. The CDR3 bases are TGCGCCAGCAGCCAAGGTGAGAGCTCCTACAATGAGCAGTTCTTC.

The chain uses TRBV4-1 and TRBJ2-3, with TRBD1 as a possible D gene (5 bases). CDR1 is MGHRA, CDR2 YSYEKL, per germline. The length of the CDR3 is 14 residues. Trimming shortened V by 1 base and J by 4 bases, and 9 bases separated the two germline ends. CDR3 amino acids: CASSQAGWADTQYF. As DNA, the CDR3 is TGCGCCAGCAGCCAAGCAGGGTGGGCAGATACGCAGTATTTT.

The J gene is TRBJ1-2, the V gene TRBV4-1; 7 bases line up with TRBD1. The CDR3 is 16 residues long. Trimming cost V 0 bases and J 0 bases; bases outside gene matches: 4. Germline lookup yields CDR1 MGHRA and CDR2 YSYEKL. CDR3 region: CASSQEPGTANYGYTF. CDR3 coding DNA: TGCGCCAGCAGCCAAGAACCCGGGACAGCTAACTATGGCTACACCTTC.

This clonotype was observed once. CDR3 DNA: TGTGCCACCAGTGATCAGGACAGTCGCCTCGGCACCGGGGAGCTGTTTTTT. It specifies CATSDQDSRLGTGELFF. V gene TRBV24-1 combines with J gene TRBJ2-2, with D possibly being TRBD1 (6 bases). This CDR3 is built from 17 residues. The V gene lost 3 bases and the J gene lost 4 bases, with 17 bases spanning the gap. Germline assignment: CDR1 KGHDR and CDR2 SFDVKD.

The chain uses TRBV27 and TRBJ2-1, with D possibly matching TRBD1 (5 bases). V was trimmed by 5 bases and J by 4 bases, leaving 15 bases between them. This CDR3 has 15 residues. CDR1 and CDR2 (germline): MNHEY, SMNVEV (reference sequence). CDR3 protein: CASSPGQRGYNEQFF. In DNA form, the CDR3 reads TGTGCCAGCAGTCCCGGCCAAAGGGGATACAATGAGCAGTTCTTC.